This T cell receptor (beta chain) was documented in a study of post-analysis software for immune sequencing data. Study-wide background: Both relapsing-remitting and secondary progressive multiple sclerosis featured among the disease courses, as did progressive-relapsing multiple sclerosis.

This CDR3 contains 16 residues. The V gene end was trimmed by 3 bases and the J gene end by 5 bases; junction bases not matched to a gene: 12. The germline gives CDR1 MNHEY, CDR2 SMNVEV (reference sequence). Study-level findings and limits: A few TRBV segments (TRBV5-6, TRBV5-1 and TRBV20-1 among them) occurred more frequently in patients than in controls. By F measure, samples from a shared preparation batch strongly co-clustered. The normalized Chao1 diversity of multiple sclerosis patients was significantly lower than that of controls.

As for this clonotype: The target antigen is unknown.

TCR beta cDNA libraries had unique molecular identifiers. Using its own MiXCR run on the PCR reads, TCRdb lists one record per CDR3 protein. In the table there are fewer than 900,000 distinct CDR3 sequences, 46% of which are singletons. The rearrangement links TRBV27 to TRBJ2-7, with 8 bases aligning to TRBD2. The TCR sequence derives from a girl aged 10 to 17 with multiple sclerosis. The sample comprised blood. DNA for the CDR3: TGTGCCAGCAGTTTTGGGGAGAGCGGGAGTATCGACGAGCAGTACTTC. Protein sequence: CASSFGESGSIDEQYF.